The 5 T cell receptor beta chains given below trace back to one sample, sequenced in a study of blood T cell repertoires in COVID-19. TCRdb's copy holds only in-frame clones and misses some; the assay was immunoSEQ multiplex PCR. The sample contains around 300,000 clones, roughly 90% of which appear only once. What was sequenced was peripheral blood. Every receptor here comes from a woman in her thirties with active or convalescent COVID-19.

This chain joins TRBV18 and TRBJ1-2, with 8 nucleotides matching TRBD1. J gave up 8 bases and V 5 bases, and 10 bases lay outside the gene matches. The CDR3 extends over 14 amino acids. Germline V gene lookup returns CDR1 KGHSH and CDR2 LQKENI. CDR3 sequence reads: CASSYSGGTEGYTF. The CDR3 DNA follows: TGTGCCAGCTCATACTCAGGGGGCACGGAGGGCTACACCTTC.

This chain joins TRBV24-1 and TRBJ2-5; D may be TRBD2 (5 bases). The CDR3 length is 16 residues. V gave up 6 bases and J gave up 1 base, with 17 bases separating them. The V gene's germline CDR1 is KGHDR and CDR2 SFDVKD. Here the CDR3 DNA reads TGTGCCACCAGTCCATTTCCAAAAGGGAGCCAAGAGACCCAGTACTTC. This sequence encodes CATSPFPKGSQETQYF.

The chain combines TRBV2 with TRBJ1-6, with 7 bases identical to TRBD1. Germline V gene data show CDR1 as SNHLY and CDR2 as FYNNEI. CDR3 length equals 15 residues. Trimming at V came to 6 bases and at J to 7 bases, leaving 9 bases not matched to a gene. CDR3 loop: CASSLDRPDNSPLHF. Here the CDR3 DNA reads TGTGCCAGCAGCCTGGACAGGCCAGACAATTCACCCCTCCACTTT.

This rearrangement joins TRBV9 to TRBJ2-1, with 10 nucleotides matching TRBD2. CDR3 size: 15 residues. The J segment lost 8 bases and the V segment lost 1 base, leaving 6 bases of the junction unmatched. The germline V gene has CDR1 SGDLS and CDR2 YYNGEE. The CDR3 region is CASSVSAGGPHEQFF. CDR3 nucleotide sequence: TGTGCCAGCAGCGTATCAGCGGGGGGGCCTCATGAGCAGTTCTTC.

V gene TRBV4-3 combines with J gene TRBJ2-7, with TRBD1 as a possible D gene (6 bases). Germline CDR1 LGHNA, CDR2 YSLEER. This CDR3 has 15 amino acids. Trimming left V 0 bases short and J 1 base short, with 10 bases between. The CDR3 region is CASSQDSDRSYEQYF. Here the CDR3 DNA reads TGCGCCAGCAGCCAAGATTCGGACAGATCCTACGAGCAGTACTTC.